The text below deals with one T cell receptor beta chain. Its antigen is undetermined. Between the trimmed V and J ends, which lost 0 bases and 8 bases, there was a span of 9 bases. The CDR3 has 13 amino acids. The germline CDR1 and CDR2 sequences are MNHEY and SMNVEV (reference sequence). This entry belongs to a study of OX40 agonist ivuxolimab in advanced cancers. Whole-study results and caveats: The specificity for antigen of the expanded peripheral T cells was not determined.

Generated by immunoSEQ multiplex PCR, the TCRdb table keeps only in-frame clones and is missing some. The sample lists under 80,000 clones; roughly 93% were seen once. The rearrangement joins TRBV27 to TRBJ2-3; D unresolved. This sample comprised CD4+ or CD8+ T cells sorted from blood, obtained in a trial of the OX40 agonist ivuxolimab. This clonotype originated in an adult with an advanced solid tumor such as melanoma, head and neck, liver or kidney cancer. CDR3 loop: CASSLSRVGTQYF. The CDR3 DNA reads TGTGCCAGCAGTTTATCTAGAGTAGGTACGCAGTATTTT.